These 32 T cell receptor beta chains originate from one sample sequenced in a study of blood T cells in healthy people across ages (dated by TCRdb to between 2014 and 2017). To prepare the library, 5' RACE was applied. Data came from an Illumina HiSeq 2500. A second roughly 6 to 11 cycle PCR used a sample-barcoded 5' primer and a J-beta primer mix. TCRdb took the public reads, trimmed them with fastp at Q25, ran MiXCR for clone calling and kept in-frame beta chains. Merged by CDR3 protein, the rows form single entries marked with the most common genes and DNA. The sample table holds more than 650,000 distinct CDR3 sequences, of which 50% to 65% were seen once. The ten largest make up around 41% of the sample. The sequenced sample consisted of blood. All receptors derive from a man older than 75 in good health.

The chain uses TRBV7-2 and TRBJ1-4; possibly TRBD1 for D (6 bases). This CDR3 is built from 18 residues. From germline, CDR1 is SGHTA and CDR2 FQGNSA. V lost 2 bases to trimming and J lost 4 bases, with 20 bases between them. The CDR3 spells CASSLMSGAHRINEKLFF. The CDR3 DNA follows: TGTGCCAGCAGCTTAATGTCAGGGGCCCACCGAATTAATGAAAAACTGTTTTTT.

In this sample, this clonotype turned up a few times. The chain has TRBV20-1 and TRBJ2-7, with D perhaps TRBD2 (7 bases). The J call may be wrong; the DNA end is better matched by TRBJ2-5. Germline lookup yields CDR1 DFQATT and CDR2 SNEGSKA (reference sequence). The length of the CDR3 is 16 residues. CDR3 coding DNA: TGCAGTGCTAGAGGGAGGGGGGGCAGGAGAGAAGAGACCCAGTACTTC. Residues: CSARGRGGRREETQYF.

This clonotype was seen more than once but under ten times. This chain links TRBV24-1 with TRBJ2-4; D gene uncertain. This CDR3 is 12 amino acids long. Germline assignment: CDR1 KGHDR and CDR2 SFDVKD. V gave up 5 bases and J gave up 6 bases, with 7 bases separating them. Here the CDR3 reads CATSGDGNIQYF. CDR3 DNA: TGTGCCACCAGTGGCGACGGAAACATTCAGTACTTC.

V usage is TRBV2 and J usage is TRBJ1-3, with D unresolved. The V end was cut by 6 bases, the J end by 0 bases, with 15 bases between. Germline CDR1 is SNHLY and CDR2 is FYNNEI. This CDR3 contains 16 residues. CDR3 amino acids: CASSQEQANSGNTIYF. In nucleotides, the CDR3 is TGTGCCAGCAGCCAAGAGCAGGCGAACTCTGGAAACACCATATATTTT.

The V and J genes are TRBV6-5 and TRBJ2-4; 8 bases match TRBD1. The junction had 8 bases not matched to a gene; V was cut back by 7 bases and J by 6 bases. The CDR3 runs 14 residues. Per the germline V gene, CDR1 is MNHEY and CDR2 is SVGAGI. CDR3 DNA: TGTGCCAGCAACGCCGGGACAGGCGTAAACATTCAGTACTTC. Protein product: CASNAGTGVNIQYF.

V is TRBV29-1 and J is TRBJ2-1; D is unresolved. CDR3 length: 13 amino acids. Germline CDR1 SQVTM, CDR2 ANQGSEA. Deletions cut 3 bases from V and 6 bases from J, with 12 bases between. In nucleotides, the CDR3 is TGCAGCGTTGATCGGGTAATTGGCAATGAGCAGTTCTTC. This encodes CSVDRVIGNEQFF.

The chain joins TRBV6-2 or TRBV6-3 to TRBJ2-3, with 11 bases fitting TRBD1. CDR1 MNHEY and CDR2 SVGEGT come from the germline V gene. V shed 6 bases and J 14 bases; nucleotides not matched to a gene: 13. CDR3 length: 14 amino acids. The DNA of the CDR3 is TGTGCCAGCAGGCGGACAGGGGGCAAACAATACGCGTATTTT. Encoded protein: CASRRTGGKQYAYF.

The chain couples TRBV9 to TRBJ2-3; D ambiguous. CDR3 size: 16 residues. Germline assignment: CDR1 SGDLS and CDR2 YYNGEE. V was trimmed by 3 bases and J by 0 bases, leaving 14 bases between them. CDR3 bases: TGTGCCAGCAGCGCCCGGACGGCTATTAGCACAGATACGCAGTATTTT. Translated: CASSARTAISTDTQYF. Full variable domain (remainder filled in from reference TRBV9 and TRBJ2-3): DSGVTQTPKHLITATGQRVTLRCSPRSGDLSVYWYQQSLDQGLQFLIQYYNGEERAKGNILERFSAQQFPDLHSELNLSSLELGDSALYFCASSARTAISTDTQYFGPGTRLTVL.

This clonotype was counted at least ten times. V usage is TRBV27 and J usage is TRBJ2-7; possibly TRBD2 for D (5 bases). This CDR3 is built from 13 residues. Germline CDR1 and CDR2: MNHEY and SMNVEV (reference sequence). Trimming took off 8 bases at V and 4 bases at J, with 15 bases between the two ends. As DNA, the CDR3 is TGTGCCAGCGGTGTTGACTATGAATACGAGCAGTACTTC. This sequence encodes CASGVDYEYEQYF.

The chain is built from TRBV2 and TRBJ1-1; D unclear. Germline loops: CDR1 SNHLY, CDR2 FYNNEI. The V gene lost 7 bases and the J gene lost 1 base, with 10 bases spanning the gap. This CDR3 is 13 amino acids long. For the CDR3, the DNA is TGTGCCAGCACCATTAGCCAGAACACTGAAGCTTTCTTT. This encodes CASTISQNTEAFF.

V is TRBV7-9 and J is TRBJ2-2; tentative D call: TRBD2 (5 bases). Per the germline V gene, CDR1 is SEHNR and CDR2 is FQNEAQ (reference sequence). The V end lost 6 bases, the J end lost 3 bases, and 14 bases lay between the germline ends. The CDR3 is 15 residues long. CDR3 region: CASRPRTRYTGELFF. The CDR3 region has the DNA TGTGCCAGCAGACCTCGGACTCGTTACACCGGGGAGCTGTTTTTT.

This chain connects TRBV5-1 to TRBJ2-4; D is unclear. Germline assignment: CDR1 SGHRS and CDR2 YFSETQ. Trimming shortened V by 4 bases and J by 8 bases, and 16 bases separated the two germline ends. The CDR3 sequence is 14 residues long. CDR3 bases: TGCGCCAGCAGCCCCGTATTAGGTGTCGACATTCAGTACTTC. It translates to CASSPVLGVDIQYF.

V usage is TRBV12-3 or TRBV12-4 and J usage is TRBJ2-1, with TRBD2 matching 9 bases. The DNA end lines up better with TRBJ2-7; the J call may be wrong. CDR3 length equals 15 residues. In DNA form, the CDR3 reads TGTGCCAGCACCCTTCTAGCGGGGTCCTACAATGAGCAGTACTTC. Translated, it gives CASTLLAGSYNEQYF.

The chain couples TRBV24-1 to TRBJ1-2; D ambiguous. Trimming took off 4 bases at V and 4 bases at J, with 12 bases between the two ends. Germline V gene sequence: CDR1 KGHDR, CDR2 SFDVKD. The CDR3 spans 14 residues. The CDR3 DNA sequence: TGTGCCACCAGTGAGGCGGGCCGCGCCTATGGCTACACCTTC. Its translation: CATSEAGRAYGYTF.

This clonotype came up a few times. This sequence joins TRBV7-2 and TRBJ2-7; no definite D call. The germline V gene has CDR1 SGHTA and CDR2 FQGNSA. The CDR3 loop spans 13 amino acids. Trimming shortened V by 2 bases and J by 5 bases, and 10 bases separated the two germline ends. CDR3 region: CASSLLSDNEQYF. CDR3 nucleotides: TGTGCCAGCAGCTTACTTAGTGACAACGAGCAGTACTTC.

This clonotype has only a few counts. The chain uses TRBV7-8 and TRBJ1-2, with 9 bases identical to TRBD1. The junction had 6 bases not matched to a gene; V was cut back by 5 bases and J by 8 bases. Germline-derived CDR1 and CDR2 are SGHVS and FQNEAQ. This CDR3 spans 13 amino acids. The CDR3 DNA reads TGTGCCAGCAGCCCGGGACAGGGATGGGGCTACACCTTC. Residues: CASSPGQGWGYTF.

This chain links TRBV9 with TRBJ1-1, with D possibly TRBD1 on 5 matching bases. The CDR3 extends over 15 amino acids. Germline CDR1 SGDLS, CDR2 YYNGEE. V lost 3 bases, J lost 5 bases, and 17 bases lay in between. The CDR3 coding sequence is TGTGCCAGCAGCGCAACGACATGGGAGGGGACTGAAGCTTTCTTT. It encodes CASSATTWEGTEAFF.

This clonotype occurred once. This chain links TRBV6-2 or TRBV6-3 with TRBJ2-4; no clear D gene. This CDR3 region has 15 residues. The V and J ends lost 4 bases and 0 bases respectively, with 10 bases between them. Germline V gives CDR1 MNHEY, CDR2 SVGEGT. CDR3 bases: TGTGCCAGCAGTTCAGCCAATCTAGCCAAAAACATTCAGTACTTC. This translates into CASSSANLAKNIQYF.

This clonotype has just a few counts. The chain uses TRBV20-1 and TRBJ2-1, with TRBD2 identical over 12 bases. Germline CDR1 and CDR2: DFQATT and SNEGSKA (reference sequence). Losses at the gene ends were 2 bases for V and 3 bases for J; bases not matched to a gene: 8. The CDR3 contains 17 residues. CDR3 in DNA: TGCAGTGCTAGACCTAGCGGGAGGGGCCTCATCTACAATGAGCAGTTCTTC. Encoded protein: CSARPSGRGLIYNEQFF.

The rearrangement links TRBV20-1 to TRBJ2-1, with 8 bases that match TRBD2. CDR3 length: 19 amino acids. The trim removed 0 bases at V and 1 base at J, leaving 14 bases unmatched. Germline assignment: CDR1 DFQATT and CDR2 SNEGSKA (reference sequence). CDR3 residues: CSARDRAVASGWSYNEQFF. Written as DNA, the CDR3 is TGCAGTGCTAGAGATAGGGCCGTGGCTAGCGGGTGGTCCTACAATGAGCAGTTCTTC.

The V gene is TRBV10-3, the J gene TRBJ1-2, with 8 bases lining up with TRBD1. V shed 4 bases, J shed 2 bases, and the junction held 9 bases outside the gene matches. CDR1 and CDR2 (germline): ENHRY, SYGVKD. The CDR3 is 16 amino acids. This CDR3 reads CAISGGEQGANYGYTF. The CDR3 nucleotides read TGTGCCATCAGTGGTGGTGAGCAGGGGGCCAACTATGGCTACACCTTC.

The chain employs TRBV6-5 and TRBJ2-7, with a weak D call TRBD2 (7 bases). This CDR3 is built from 14 residues. Trimming left V 6 bases short and J 0 bases short, with 12 bases between. Germline values: CDR1 MNHEY, CDR2 SVGAGI. CDR3 sequence reads: CASRTGGISYEQYF. The DNA of the CDR3 is TGTGCCAGCAGAACGGGGGGCATCTCCTACGAGCAGTACTTC.

CDR3 amino acids: CASSDFSGTVKQFF. The CDR3 DNA reads TGTGCCAGCAGTGACTTCTCCGGGACAGTAAAGCAGTTCTTC. This chain uses TRBV6-4 with TRBJ2-1; 7 bases map to TRBD1. CDR1 is MRHNA and CDR2 is SNTAGT in the germline V gene. The trim removed 1 base at V and 11 bases at J, leaving 8 bases unmatched. CDR3 length: 14 residues.

This clonotype appeared a few times. CDR3 loop: CAISSGDYEQYF. In nucleotides, the CDR3 is TGTGCCATCAGCTCAGGGGACTACGAGCAGTACTTC. The V and J genes are TRBV10-3 and TRBJ2-7; weak D call: TRBD1 (6 bases). The germline V gene has CDR1 ENHRY and CDR2 SYGVKD. Between the trimmed V and J ends, which lost 6 bases and 3 bases, there was a span of 9 bases. This CDR3 has 12 residues.

The chain links TRBV20-1 to TRBJ2-1; perhaps TRBD2 as D (6 bases). CDR1 DFQATT and CDR2 SNEGSKA come from the germline V gene (reference sequence). V was clipped by 3 bases and J by 2 bases, with 17 bases between them. The CDR3 extends over 16 amino acids. CDR3 nucleotide sequence: TGCAGTGCTAGGATTCCCGGGAGTCCCGCCTACAATGAGCAGTTCTTC. Its protein product is CSARIPGSPAYNEQFF.

This rearrangement joins TRBV27 to TRBJ2-1; TRBD1 agrees at 7 bases. The J call is doubtful: the DNA matches TRBJ2-7 better. Germline loops: CDR1 MNHEY, CDR2 SMNVEV (reference sequence). This CDR3 spans 14 amino acids. CDR3 DNA: TGTGCCAGCAGTTCACCCGACAGGGTGGGTGAGCAGTACTTC. Translation gives CASSSPDRVGEQYF.

The chain employs TRBV20-1 and TRBJ1-5; D is undetermined. CDR1 and CDR2 from the germline V gene are DFQATT and SNEGSKA (reference sequence). The CDR3 spans 14 residues. V lost 4 bases and J lost 5, with 15 bases in between. The CDR3 reads CSAKEGFWDQPQHF. CDR3 nucleotide sequence: TGCAGTGCTAAAGAAGGCTTTTGGGATCAGCCCCAGCATTTT.

V and J are TRBV27 and TRBJ2-1; 12 bases match TRBD2. J was trimmed by 1 base and V by 3 bases; bases with no gene match: 10. Germline assignment: CDR1 MNHEY and CDR2 SMNVEV (reference sequence). The CDR3 has 19 residues. The CDR3 spells CASSLFASGRAGSYNEQFF. For the CDR3, the DNA is TGTGCCAGCAGTTTGTTCGCTAGCGGGAGGGCCGGGTCCTACAATGAGCAGTTCTTC.

This rearrangement joins TRBV2 to TRBJ2-1; TRBD2 agrees at 7 bases. V shed 7 bases and J 3 bases; nucleotides not matched to a gene: 6. The germline gives CDR1 SNHLY, CDR2 FYNNEI. This CDR3 region has 14 residues. CDR3 sequence: CASTFGGSYNEQFF. CDR3 bases: TGTGCCAGCACCTTTGGCGGGAGCTACAATGAGCAGTTCTTC. Based on the CDR3 plus reference TRBV2 and TRBJ2-1, the full variable domain is EPEVTQTPSHQVTQMGQEVILRCVPISNHLYFYWYRQILGQKVEFLVSFYNNEISEKSEIFDDQFSVERPDGSNFTLKIRSTKLEDSAMYFCASTFGGSYNEQFFGPGTRLTVL.

There are a few counts of this clonotype. The DNA of the CDR3 is TGTGCCAGCAGCCCCAAGGGTGGGACAAATTACGAGCAGTACTTC. Protein sequence: CASSPKGGTNYEQYF. The chain recombines TRBV7-9 with TRBJ2-7, with D possibly TRBD1 on 6 matching bases. This CDR3 spans 15 amino acids. The V end was cut by 5 bases, the J end by 4 bases, with 18 bases between. Germline V gene lookup returns CDR1 SEHNR and CDR2 FQNEAQ (reference sequence).

The chain links TRBV24-1 to TRBJ2-5; D might be TRBD2 (5 bases). The CDR3 length is 15 residues. Trimming pared 4 bases from V and 11 bases from J, leaving 22 bases between. Germline V lookup: CDR1 KGHDR, CDR2 SFDVKD. The CDR3 here is CATSDPILSGNEQYF. Here the CDR3 DNA reads TGTGCCACCAGTGACCCCATCTTGAGCGGCAATGAGCAGTACTTC.

The chain carries TRBV6-5 and TRBJ1-5; no clear D gene. The CDR3 extends over 15 amino acids. Trimming took off 5 bases at V and 5 bases at J, with 16 bases between the two ends. CDR1 and CDR2 from the germline V gene are MNHEY and SVGAGI. CDR3 bases: TGTGCCAGCAGTCCCCGAGGTTGGTTTGATCAGCCCCAGCATTTT. It yields the protein CASSPRGWFDQPQHF.